The clone carrying this TCR beta chain was seen a single time. Antigen specificity is unknown. CDR1 is SGHTA, CDR2 FQGNSA, per germline. The CDR3 is 13 residues long. The V end lost 4 bases, the J end lost 6 bases, and 12 bases lay between the germline ends. The sample belongs to a study of T cells in Graves' hyperthyroidism and ophthalmopathy. Findings and limits, study-wide: Most thyroid clonotypes expanded above 0.001 appeared in blood too.

Fresh 10 ml peripheral blood yielded PBMCs. Using RNA transcripts as the source, TCR beta CDR3 regions were amplified. With the HTBI primer set, the TCR CDR3 went through a first round of RT-PCR. TCRdb re-called the multiplex PCR reads with MiXCR, one entry per CDR3 protein. The profile shows approximately 640,000 distinct CDR3 sequences, around 15% of them singletons. The TCR originated in a woman aged 25 to 45 with Graves' hyperthyroidism. This sequence joins TRBV7-2 and TRBJ1-2; D is possibly TRBD1 (6 bases). Sequenced input: blood. CDR3 in amino acids: CASSSGGVDGYTF. CDR3 sequence (DNA): TGTGCCAGCAGCTCGGGGGGCGTAGATGGCTACACCTTC.